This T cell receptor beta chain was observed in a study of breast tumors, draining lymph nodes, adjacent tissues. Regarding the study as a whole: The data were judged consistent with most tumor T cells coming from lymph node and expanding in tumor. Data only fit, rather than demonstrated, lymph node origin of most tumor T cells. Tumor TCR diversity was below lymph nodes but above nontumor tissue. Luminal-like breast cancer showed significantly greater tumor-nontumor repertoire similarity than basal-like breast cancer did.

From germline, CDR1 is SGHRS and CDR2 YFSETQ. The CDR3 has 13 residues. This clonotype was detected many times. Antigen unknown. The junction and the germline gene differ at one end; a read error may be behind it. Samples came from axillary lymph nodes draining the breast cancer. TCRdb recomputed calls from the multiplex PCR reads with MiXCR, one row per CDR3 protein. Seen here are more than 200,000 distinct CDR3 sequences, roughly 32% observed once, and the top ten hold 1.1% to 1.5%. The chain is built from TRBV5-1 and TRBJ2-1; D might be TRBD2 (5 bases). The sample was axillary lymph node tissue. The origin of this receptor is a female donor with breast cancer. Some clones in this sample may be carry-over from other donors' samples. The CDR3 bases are TGCGCCAGCAGCTTGGAGGCCCTAGCACATAGGCTCTTC. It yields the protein CASSLEALAHRLF.